The rows below give T cell receptor beta chains drawn from one sample of a study of cytomegalovirus exposure and HLA in healthy donors. Sequenced by immunoSEQ multiplex PCR; TCRdb stores in-frame clones only, minus some. Of about 98,000 clones listed, about four fifths are singletons. The sequencing input was PBMCs. These receptors all stem from a human donor in good health. Each CDR3 is given with its conserved first and last residue. D genes are given only for firm matches. Some rows have no size entry. The others give once, few or many, or a class for an expanded clone.

TRBJ2-7,TRBD1,.,TRBV7-6,TGTGCCAGCAGCTTTGGACAGGGCTGGGGCACCTACGAGCAGTACTTC,CASSFGQGWGTYEQYF
TRBJ1-2,.,.,TRBV6-1,TGTGCCAGCGGATCACGGGCCCTAGGGGCAGGCGGCTACACCTTC,CASGSRALGAGGYTF
TRBJ2-2,.,.,TRBV10-1,TGCGCCAGCAGTGAGTCGGTCGGGGCCGGGGAGCTGTTTTTT,CASSESVGAGELFF
TRBJ2-1,.,.,TRBV18,TGTGCCAGCTCACGCCGGACAGCAGACAATGAGCAGTTCTTC,CASSRRTADNEQFF
TRBJ1-1,TRBD1,.,TRBV7-9,TGTTCCAGCAGCTTAGACCCGACAGGGGCGACTAACACTGAAGCTTTCTTT,CSSSLDPTGATNTEAFF
TRBJ2-4,.,.,TRBV19,TGTGCCAGTAGTATAGGTCAGGGTACCAAAAACATTCAGTACTTC,CASSIGQGTKNIQYF
TRBJ2-1,.,once,TRBV7-9,TGTGCCAGCAGCTCTCAAGGGGGCAATGAGCAGTTCTTC,CASSSQGGNEQFF
TRBJ1-3,TRBD1,.,TRBV6-1,TGTGCCAGCAGTGAATTGGGACAGGGGAACACCATATATTTT,CASSELGQGNTIYF
TRBJ1-4,TRBD1,few,TRBV7-9,TGTGCCAGCAGCTTAGCTGGGACAGGGGGAGAAAAACTGTTTTTT,CASSLAGTGGEKLFF
TRBJ2-5,TRBD2,.,TRBV2,TGTGCCAGCAGTGGGACTAGCGGGAAAGAGACCCAGTACTTC,CASSGTSGKETQYF
TRBJ1-2,.,.,TRBV5-1,TGCGCCAGCAGCTTGGACTGGGGGGGGCCGGATGGCTACACCTTC,CASSLDWGGPDGYTF
TRBJ2-1,TRBD1,.,TRBV7-9,TGTGCCAGCAGCTTAGGGGCAGGGGGCGCCTTGAATGAGCAGTTCTTC,CASSLGAGGALNEQFF
TRBJ2-1,.,.,TRBV11-2,TGTGCCAGCAGCCCCCCGGGACACCGAATCGGAGACAATGAGCAGTTCTTC,CASSPPGHRIGDNEQFF
TRBJ1-5,.,.,TRBV7-2,TGTGCCAGCGGGGAGTTGGGGGAGGGTGGCCAGCCCCAGCATTTT,CASGELGEGGQPQHF
TRBJ2-1,TRBD2,.,TRBV25-1,TGTGCCAGCAGTAGGGTTAGCGGGGATCAGGGTGAGCAGTTCTTC,CASSRVSGDQGEQFF
TRBJ2-1,.,.,TRBV9,TGTGCCAGCAGCGTAGCTGAGGGAGCCTACTCCTACAATGAGCAGTTCTTC,CASSVAEGAYSYNEQFF
TRBJ2-1,TRBD2,.,TRBV19,TGTGCCAGTAGCTCAAGGCGGAGCGGGAGCTCCTACAATGAGCAGTTCTTC,CASSSRRSGSSYNEQFF
TRBJ2-6,.,.,TRBV14,TGTGCCAGCAGCCAAGAGGGCAGGTGGGGCAGCTCTGGGGCCAACGTCCTGACTTTC,CASSQEGRWGSSGANVLTF
TRBJ1-3,.,.,TRBV2,TGTGCCAGCAGTGGCGGTGGAAACACCATATATTTT,CASSGGGNTIYF
TRBJ2-2,TRBD1,.,TRBV11-2,TGTGCCAGCAGCTTAGTGGGGACAGCCATCGGGGAGCTGTTTTTT,CASSLVGTAIGELFF
TRBJ2-5,TRBD2,.,TRBV7-8,TGTGCCAGCAGCCCCGGGACTAGCGGGATCCAAGAGACCCAGTACTTC,CASSPGTSGIQETQYF
TRBJ2-7,TRBD1,.,TRBV27,TGTGCCAGCAGTTTGTTAGGACAGGGCCAAGAGGAGTACTTC,CASSLLGQGQEEYF
TRBJ2-1,TRBD2,few,TRBV19,TGTGCCACCCGACTAGCGGTTCAGAATGAGCAGTTCTTC,CATRLAVQNEQFF
TRBJ2-1,TRBD2,few,TRBV2,TGTGCCAGCAGTGACACCGGGAGGGTCGACTACAATGAGCAGTTCTTC,CASSDTGRVDYNEQFF
TRBJ1-2,.,.,TRBV7-9,TGTGCCAGCAGCTTAGACGTAGGCGGGAGGTCGAACTATGGCTACACCTTC,CASSLDVGGRSNYGYTF
TRBJ1-2,TRBD1,.,TRBV5-8,TGTGCCAGCAGGCGGGACAGGGTCAACTATGGCTACACCTTC,CASRRDRVNYGYTF
TRBJ2-3,TRBD1,.,TRBV6-1,TGTGCCAGCAGTGACGGACAGGGGTGGCACACAGATACGCAGTATTTT,CASSDGQGWHTDTQYF
TRBJ1-1,TRBD1,.,TRBV27,TGTGCCAGCAGTTTCGGACAGGGGGCGATGGGCGAAGCTTTCTTT,CASSFGQGAMGEAFF
TRBJ2-7,TRBD1,.,TRBV5-1,TGCGCCAGCAGCTTGGGCGGGACAGGATCCTACGAGCAGTACTTC,CASSLGGTGSYEQYF
TRBJ2-1,.,.,TRBV19,TGTGCCAGTAGTACATCGGGACTGGGTGAGCAGTTCTTC,CASSTSGLGEQFF
TRBJ2-5,TRBD1,.,TRBV27,TGTGCCAGCCTACCGGGACAGGGGGCCCCTCGAGAGACCCAGTACTTC,CASLPGQGAPRETQYF
TRBJ1-2,.,.,TRBV19,TGTGCCAGTACCACAGGGTTCGGGCTCAGGGAGAGTGGCTATGGCTACACCTTC,CASTTGFGLRESGYGYTF
TRBJ1-1,.,.,TRBV11-2,TGTGCCAGCAGCTTCCAGGCGAACACTGAAGCTTTCTTT,CASSFQANTEAFF
TRBJ2-6,.,few,TRBV5-1,TGCGCCAGCAGCTCTACGGTCTCTGGGGCCAACGTCCTGACTTTC,CASSSTVSGANVLTF
TRBJ1-2,TRBD1,.,TRBV7-2,TGTGCCAGCAGCGAGGACAGGAGGAATGGCTACACCTTC,CASSEDRRNGYTF
TRBJ2-1,TRBD2,.,TRBV18,TGTGCCAGCTCACCAAGTGGGAGGGATTTCCGTGAGCAGTTCTTC,CASSPSGRDFREQFF
TRBJ2-5,.,.,TRBV5-6,TGTGCCAGCAGCTTGGAAGGGGGGGGTCAAGAGACCCAGTACTTC,CASSLEGGGQETQYF
TRBJ2-4,.,.,TRBV14,TGTGCCAGCAGCCAATGGGGGACAACCAAAAACATTCAGTACTTC,CASSQWGTTKNIQYF
TRBJ2-2,.,.,TRBV29-1,TGCAGCGTTGACCCCGGAGGCCCCTCGAACACCGGGGAGCTGTTTTTT,CSVDPGGPSNTGELFF
TRBJ1-1,.,.,TRBV7-8,TGTGCCAGCAGCTTACTGCAGAGGCAGGGTGAAGCTTTCTTT,CASSLLQRQGEAFF
TRBJ1-6,TRBD1,.,TRBV9,TGTGCCAGCAGCGTAGCTCCGGGACAGGGACTACCCCTCCACTTT,CASSVAPGQGLPLHF
TRBJ1-5,TRBD1,few,TRBV7-9,TGTGCCAGCCAGGGGGGAAATCAGCCCCAGCATTTT,CASQGGNQPQHF
TRBJ2-7,.,.,TRBV5-8,TGTGCCAGCAGCTTGGGTACAGGGAATGGTTATGGCGAGCAGTACTTC,CASSLGTGNGYGEQYF
TRBJ1-1,.,.,TRBV7-9,TGTTCCAGCAGCCCCAGGGCCATGAACACTGAAGCTTTCTTT,CSSSPRAMNTEAFF
TRBJ2-7,.,.,TRBV18,TGTGCCAGCTCACTCCGGGTAGACTACGAGCAGTACTTC,CASSLRVDYEQYF
TRBJ2-5,.,.,TRBV6-6,TGTGCCAGCACCACAGGGTACCAAGAGACCCAGTACTTC,CASTTGYQETQYF
TRBJ2-1,TRBD2,.,TRBV19,TGTGCCAGTAGTACCGGGACTAGCTCCTACAATGAGCAGTTCTTC,CASSTGTSSYNEQFF
TRBJ2-7,TRBD1,once,TRBV6-1,TGTGCCAGCAGCTATGGACAGGGGTGGGCCTACGAGCAGTACTTC,CASSYGQGWAYEQYF
TRBJ2-7,.,.,TRBV5-1,TGCGCCAGCAGCTTGTCTGATAGAGATTCGGGGGAGCAGTACTTC,CASSLSDRDSGEQYF